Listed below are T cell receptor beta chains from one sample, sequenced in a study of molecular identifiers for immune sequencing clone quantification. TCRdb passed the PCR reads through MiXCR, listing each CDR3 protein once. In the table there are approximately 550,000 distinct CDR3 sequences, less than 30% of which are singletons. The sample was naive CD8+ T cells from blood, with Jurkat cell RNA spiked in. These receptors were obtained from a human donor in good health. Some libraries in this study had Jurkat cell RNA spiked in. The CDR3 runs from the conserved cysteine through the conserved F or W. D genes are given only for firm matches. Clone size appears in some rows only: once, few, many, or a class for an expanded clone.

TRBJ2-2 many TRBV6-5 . TGTGCCAGCAGTTTGGGAGCATCGAACACCGGGGAGCTGTTTTTT CASSLGASNTGELFF
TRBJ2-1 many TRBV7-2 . TGTGCCAGCAGCTTAGACAGTTACAATGAGCAGTTCTTC CASSLDSYNEQFF
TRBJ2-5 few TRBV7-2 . TGTGCCAGCAGCTTAGAAGTCGGCGTAGAGCCCCAGTACTTC CASSLEVGVEPQYF
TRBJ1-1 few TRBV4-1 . TGCGCCAGCAGCCATCCGACTGGAAGATCTTATGAAGCTTTCTTT CASSHPTGRSYEAFF
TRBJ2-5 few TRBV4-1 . TGCGCCAGCAGCCAAGAGGGCAGGGGATGGGAGACCCAGTACTTC CASSQEGRGWETQYF
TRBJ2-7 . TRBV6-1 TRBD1 TGTGCCAGCAGTACGAGCCGGGACAGAAACACCTACGAGAAGTACTTC CASSTSRDRNTYEKYF
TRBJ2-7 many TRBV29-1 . TGCAGCGTAGCAAGCAGGGGATCCTACGAGCAGTACTTC CSVASRGSYEQYF
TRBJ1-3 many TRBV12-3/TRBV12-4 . TGTGCCAGCAGTATCGGGGGAAGTAGTGGAAACACCATATATTTT CASSIGGSSGNTIYF
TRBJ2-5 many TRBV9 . TGTGCCAGCAGCGTAGGGGTAGCGGTGGGGACCCAGTACTTC CASSVGVAVGTQYF
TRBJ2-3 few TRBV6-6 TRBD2 TGTGCCAGCAGTTACTCGAATAGCGGGAGCATTGCAGATACGCAGTATTTT CASSYSNSGSIADTQYF
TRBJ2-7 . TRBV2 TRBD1 TGTGCCAGCACCCTCGGGACAGGGTATGCCGAGCAGTACTTC CASTLGTGYAEQYF
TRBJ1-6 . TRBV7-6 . TGTGCCAGCGGCTATAATTCACCCCTCCACTTT CASGYNSPLHF
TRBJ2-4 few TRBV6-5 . TGTGCCAGCAGTTACAGGTCCGGAGCCAAAAACATTCAGTACTTC CASSYRSGAKNIQYF
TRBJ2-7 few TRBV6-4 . TGTGCCAGGACCATGGGGCAGTTCTACGAGCAGTACTTC CARTMGQFYEQYF
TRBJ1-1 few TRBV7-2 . TGTGCCAGCAGTCAAGGGGGGGGAATTTCTGAAGCTTTCTTT CASSQGGGISEAFF
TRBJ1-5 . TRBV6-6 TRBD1 TGTGCCAGCAGTTACCCGGAGACAGGGGGCTATCAGCCCCAGCATTTT CASSYPETGGYQPQHF
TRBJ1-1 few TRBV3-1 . TGTGCCAGCAGCCATCCGGGACACATGAACACTGAAGCTTTCTTT CASSHPGHMNTEAFF
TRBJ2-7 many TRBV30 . TGTGCCTGGAGTTTTTTGACAGGCAAGGGGAACGAGCAGTACTTC CAWSFLTGKGNEQYF
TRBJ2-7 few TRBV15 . TGTGCCACCAGCACGACCAATAATCCCTACGAGCAGTACTTC CATSTTNNPYEQYF
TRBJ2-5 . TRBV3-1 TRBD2 TGTGCCAGCAGCCATGGACTAGCGGGAGGCTCCGGGGGAGAGACCCAGTACTTC CASSHGLAGGSGGETQYF
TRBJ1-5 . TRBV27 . TGTGCCAGCGGACTTTATAGCAATCAGCCCCAGCATTTT CASGLYSNQPQHF
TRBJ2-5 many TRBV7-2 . TGTGCCAGCAGCCCACAACTGGTAGAATCGAATCAAGAGACCCAGTACTTC CASSPQLVESNQETQYF
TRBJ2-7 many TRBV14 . TGTGCCAGCAGCCCGAGACCGGTCCCCTACGAGCAGTACTTC CASSPRPVPYEQYF
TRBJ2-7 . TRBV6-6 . TGTGCCAGCAGTTCCAGTCAGTGGTACGAGCAGTACTTC CASSSSQWYEQYF
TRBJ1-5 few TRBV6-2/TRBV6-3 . TGTGCCAGCAGTTATAAAAGGAGCAATCAGCCCCAGCATTTT CASSYKRSNQPQHF
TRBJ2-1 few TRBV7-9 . TGTGCCAGCAGCTTAGCGTACGGGCTCTACAATGAGCAGTTCTTC CASSLAYGLYNEQFF
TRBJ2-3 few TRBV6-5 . TGTGCCAGCAGTTCTGTATGGAGCACAGATACGCAGTATTTT CASSSVWSTDTQYF
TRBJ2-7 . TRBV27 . TGTGCCAGCCGCCTCTGGTCGGGAAGTTACGAGCAGTACTTC CASRLWSGSYEQYF
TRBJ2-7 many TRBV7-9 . TGTGCCAGCAGCCCAGGGACACGTTACGAGCAGTACTTC CASSPGTRYEQYF
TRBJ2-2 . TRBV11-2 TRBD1 TGTGCCAGCAGCCAAATCCCGGTACAGGGGGCGAACACCGGGGAGCTGTTTTTT CASSQIPVQGANTGELFF
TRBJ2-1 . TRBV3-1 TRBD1 TGTGCCAGCAGCCTCTATTTCGGACAGGGGGTTGGCGAGCAGTTCTTC CASSLYFGQGVGEQFF
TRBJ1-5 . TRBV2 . TGTGCCGGCAGTCTGGGACGGGACAATCAGCCCCAGCATTTT CAGSLGRDNQPQHF
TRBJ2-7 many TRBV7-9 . TGTGCCAGCAGCTCCGGACCGGAGCAGTACTTC CASSSGPEQYF
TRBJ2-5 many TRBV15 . TGTGCCACCAGTAGAGACAGGAAAGAGACCCAGTACTTC CATSRDRKETQYF
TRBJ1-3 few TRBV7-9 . TGTGCCAGCAGTGGGCATGTGACGAGCTCTGGAAACACCATATATTTT CASSGHVTSSGNTIYF
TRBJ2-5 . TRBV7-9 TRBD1 TGTGCCAGCAGCGCGACAGGGTTCCAAGAGACCCAGTACTTC CASSATGFQETQYF
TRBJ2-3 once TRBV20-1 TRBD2 TGCAGTGCTAGATCCACCGGGGACTACACAGATACGCAGTATTTT CSARSTGDYTDTQYF
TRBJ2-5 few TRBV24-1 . TGTGCCACCAGTGCTGGGCCTCAAGAGACCCAGTACTTC CATSAGPQETQYF
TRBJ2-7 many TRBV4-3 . TGCGCCAGCAGCCAAGATCGGGGGTACGAGCAGTACTTC CASSQDRGYEQYF
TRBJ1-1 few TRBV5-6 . TGTGCCAGCAGCTTTTACAGGGCCCCTGAAGCTTTCTTT CASSFYRAPEAFF
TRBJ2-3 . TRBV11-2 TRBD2 TGTGCCAGCAGCCCCCGCGGGATTAGCGGGAGCGTGATGCTTGATACGCAGTATTTT CASSPRGISGSVMLDTQYF
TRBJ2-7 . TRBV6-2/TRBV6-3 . TGTGCCAGCAGTACGGGACGGGGTTACCTCTACGAGCAGTACTTC CASSTGRGYLYEQYF